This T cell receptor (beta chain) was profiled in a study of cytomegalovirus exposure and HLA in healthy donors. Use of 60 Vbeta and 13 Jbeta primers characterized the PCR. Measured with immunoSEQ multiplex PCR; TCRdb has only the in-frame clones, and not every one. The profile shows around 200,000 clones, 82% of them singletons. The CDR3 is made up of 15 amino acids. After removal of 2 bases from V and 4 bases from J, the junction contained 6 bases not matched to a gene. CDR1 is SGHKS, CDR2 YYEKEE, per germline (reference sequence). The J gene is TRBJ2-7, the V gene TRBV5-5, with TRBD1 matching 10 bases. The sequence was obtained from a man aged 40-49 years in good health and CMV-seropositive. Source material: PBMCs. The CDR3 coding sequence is TGTGCCAGCAGCTTAGGACCGGGACAGGGGTACGAGCAGTACTTC. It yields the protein CASSLGPGQGYEQYF.